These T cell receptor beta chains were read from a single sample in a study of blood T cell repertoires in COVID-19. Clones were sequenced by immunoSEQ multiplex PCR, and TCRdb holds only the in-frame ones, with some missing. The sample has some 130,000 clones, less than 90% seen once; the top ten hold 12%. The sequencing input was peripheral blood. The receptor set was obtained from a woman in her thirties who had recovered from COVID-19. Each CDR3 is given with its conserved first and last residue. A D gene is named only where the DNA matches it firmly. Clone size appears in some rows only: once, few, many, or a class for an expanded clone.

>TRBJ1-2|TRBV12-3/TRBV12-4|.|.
CASSPGYYGYTF
TGTGCCAGCAGTCCAGGGTACTATGGCTACACCTTC
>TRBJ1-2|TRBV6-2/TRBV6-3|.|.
CASSLFTGIANYGYTF
TGTGCCAGCAGCCTTTTCACAGGGATCGCTAACTATGGCTACACCTTC
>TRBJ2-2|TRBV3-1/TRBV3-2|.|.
CASSRDYRAVGELFF
TGTGCCAGCAGCCGGGATTATAGAGCGGTGGGGGAGCTGTTTTTT
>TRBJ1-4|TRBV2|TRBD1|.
CARRDSVNEKLFF
TGTGCCAGGAGGGACAGCGTTAATGAAAAACTGTTTTTT
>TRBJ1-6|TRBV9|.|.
CASSVGVNNSPLHF
TGTGCCAGCAGCGTAGGAGTTAATAATTCACCCCTCCACTTT
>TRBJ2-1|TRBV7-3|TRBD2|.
CASSLRGGGAVGNEQFF
TGTGCCAGCAGCTTAAGAGGCGGGGGGGCCGTAGGCAATGAGCAGTTCTTC
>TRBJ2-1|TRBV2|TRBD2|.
CASSEGRGGYNEQFF
TGTGCCAGCAGTGAAGGGCGGGGGGGATACAATGAGCAGTTCTTC
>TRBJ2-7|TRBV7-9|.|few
CASSLGRGSYEQYF
TGTGCCAGCAGCTTAGGGCGGGGCTCCTACGAGCAGTACTTC
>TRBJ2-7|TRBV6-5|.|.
CASSYFGGTYEQYF
TGTGCCAGCAGTTATTTCGGGGGAACCTACGAGCAGTACTTC
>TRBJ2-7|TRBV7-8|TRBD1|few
CASSLRSGTGMARSSYEQYF
TGTGCCAGCAGCTTACGATCAGGGACAGGGATGGCAAGGAGCTCCTACGAGCAGTACTTC
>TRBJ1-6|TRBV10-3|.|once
CAIKETGYNSPLHF
TGTGCCATCAAAGAGACAGGCTATAATTCACCCCTCCACTTT
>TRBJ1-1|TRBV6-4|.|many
CASSDSQNTEAFF
TGTGCCAGCAGTGACTCACAAAACACTGAAGCTTTCTTT
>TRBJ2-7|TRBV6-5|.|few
CASSSQTAIYEQYF
TGTGCCAGCAGTTCTCAGACAGCAATCTACGAGCAGTACTTC
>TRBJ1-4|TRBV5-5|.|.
CASSLSFRGTNEKLFF
TGTGCCAGCAGCTTAAGTTTCCGGGGAACTAATGAAAAACTGTTTTTT
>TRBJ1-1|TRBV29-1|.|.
CSVLEASRNTEAFF
TGCAGCGTCTTGGAGGCCTCAAGGAACACTGAAGCTTTCTTT
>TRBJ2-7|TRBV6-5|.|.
CASILHSAGSYEQYF
TGTGCCAGCATCCTTCACTCAGCAGGTTCCTACGAGCAGTACTTC
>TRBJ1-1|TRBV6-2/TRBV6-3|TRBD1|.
CASSYGGGARDRGRYTEAFF
TGTGCCAGCAGTTACGGGGGAGGGGCCCGGGACAGGGGACGATATACTGAAGCTTTCTTT
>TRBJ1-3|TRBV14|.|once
CASSRRQPSGNTIYF
TGTGCCAGCAGCCGGCGACAACCTTCTGGAAACACCATATATTTT